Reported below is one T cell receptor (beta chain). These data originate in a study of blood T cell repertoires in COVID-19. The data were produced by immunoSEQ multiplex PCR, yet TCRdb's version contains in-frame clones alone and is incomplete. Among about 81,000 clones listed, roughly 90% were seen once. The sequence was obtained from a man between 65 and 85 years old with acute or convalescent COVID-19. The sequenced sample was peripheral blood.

In DNA, the CDR3 is TGTGCCAGTAGTTCACCGGGACAGGGGGTGTTAGCTGGAAACACCATATATTTT. Residues: CASSSPGQGVLAGNTIYF. This chain joins TRBV19 and TRBJ1-3, with TRBD1 matching 11 bases. Germline V gives CDR1 LNHDA, CDR2 SQIVND (reference sequence). The CDR3 length is 18 residues. The J segment lost 2 bases and the V segment lost 5 bases, leaving 11 bases of the junction unmatched.